This T cell receptor beta chain came from a study of T cells in Graves' hyperthyroidism and ophthalmopathy. Template material for amplifying TCR beta CDR3 regions consisted of RNA transcripts. First-round RT-PCR with HTBI primers amplified the TCR CDR3 region. TCRdb re-called the multiplex PCR reads through MiXCR, storing one row per CDR3 protein. The data hold under 750,000 distinct CDR3 sequences, with about 17% observed a single time. This clonotype was seen at least ten times. The CDR3 is 15 residues long. Germline CDR1 is MNHEY and CDR2 is SMNVEV (reference sequence). V lost 6 bases and J 9 bases, leaving 18 bases between the germline ends. Those with hyperthyroidism were 18 to 65 years old, newly diagnosed, and ill for under 2 months. It was at first hyperthyroidism diagnosis, before any ophthalmopathy symptoms, that the blood sample was taken. The PBMCs were taken from around 9.1 ml of fresh peripheral blood.

The receptor was isolated from a woman aged 45-65 years with Graves' hyperthyroidism that later progressed to Graves' ophthalmopathy. The J gene is TRBJ1-6, the V gene TRBV27; weak D call: TRBD1 (6 bases). Sequenced sample: blood. The CDR3 coding sequence is TGTGCCAGCAGCCTCAGACCTGGGGGCGGTTCACCCCTCCACTTT. It codes for CASSLRPGGGSPLHF.